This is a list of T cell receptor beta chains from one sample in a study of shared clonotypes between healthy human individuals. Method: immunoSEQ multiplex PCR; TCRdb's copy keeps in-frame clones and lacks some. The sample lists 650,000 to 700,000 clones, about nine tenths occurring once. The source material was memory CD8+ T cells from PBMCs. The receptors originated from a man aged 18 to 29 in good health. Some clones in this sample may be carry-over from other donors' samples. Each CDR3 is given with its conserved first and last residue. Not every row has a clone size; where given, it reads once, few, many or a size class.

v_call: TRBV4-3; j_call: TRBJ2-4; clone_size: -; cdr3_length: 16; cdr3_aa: CASSQAPRRGQNIQYF
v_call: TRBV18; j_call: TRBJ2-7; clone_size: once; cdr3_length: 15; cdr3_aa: CASSPAGTSVSEQYF
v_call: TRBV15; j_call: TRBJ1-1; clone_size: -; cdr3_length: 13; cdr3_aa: CATREGSRTEAFF
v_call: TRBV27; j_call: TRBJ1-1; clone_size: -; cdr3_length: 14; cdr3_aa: CASSGVWGNTEAFF
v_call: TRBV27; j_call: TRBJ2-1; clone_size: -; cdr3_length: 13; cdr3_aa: CASSLGLAGDRFF
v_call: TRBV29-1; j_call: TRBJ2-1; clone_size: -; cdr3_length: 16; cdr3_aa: CSVEDQGRSSYNEQFF
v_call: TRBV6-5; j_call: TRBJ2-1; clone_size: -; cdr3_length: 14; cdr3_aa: CASSSGQGNNEQFF
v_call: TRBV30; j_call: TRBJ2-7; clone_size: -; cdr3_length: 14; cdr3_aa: CAWSVGTGGDEQYF
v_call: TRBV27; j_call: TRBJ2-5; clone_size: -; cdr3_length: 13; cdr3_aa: CASRTIDWETQYF
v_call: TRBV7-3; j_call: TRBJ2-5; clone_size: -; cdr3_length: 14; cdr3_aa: CASSLTGGRETQYF
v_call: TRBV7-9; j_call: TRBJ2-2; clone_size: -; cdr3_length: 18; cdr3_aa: CASTPPGHFSRGSGELFF
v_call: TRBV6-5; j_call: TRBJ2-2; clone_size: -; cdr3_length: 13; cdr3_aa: CASSLQGAGELFF
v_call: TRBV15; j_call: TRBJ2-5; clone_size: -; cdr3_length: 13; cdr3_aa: CATSRAGVETQYF
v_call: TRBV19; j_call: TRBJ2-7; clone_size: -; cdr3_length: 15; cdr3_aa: CASSFGTGPPYEQYF
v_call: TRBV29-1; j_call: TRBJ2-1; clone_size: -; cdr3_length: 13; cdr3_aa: CSVQMTGRNEQFF
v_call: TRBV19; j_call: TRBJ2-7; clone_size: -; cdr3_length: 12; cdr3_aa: CASSPAGYEQYF
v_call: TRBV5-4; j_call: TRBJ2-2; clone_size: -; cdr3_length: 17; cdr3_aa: CASSFGPSGSGTGELFF
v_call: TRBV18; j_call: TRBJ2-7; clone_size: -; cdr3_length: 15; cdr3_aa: CASSPPVAGDHEQYF
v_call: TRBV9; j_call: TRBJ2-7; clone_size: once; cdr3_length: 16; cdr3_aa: CASSVDGGRPTYEQYF
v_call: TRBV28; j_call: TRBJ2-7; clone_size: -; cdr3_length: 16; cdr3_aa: CASSFDEGHGRYEQYF
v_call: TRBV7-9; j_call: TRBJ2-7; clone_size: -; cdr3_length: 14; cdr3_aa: CASSFSGTPYEQYF
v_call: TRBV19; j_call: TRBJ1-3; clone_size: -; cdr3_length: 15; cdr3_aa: CASIENRDFGNTIYF
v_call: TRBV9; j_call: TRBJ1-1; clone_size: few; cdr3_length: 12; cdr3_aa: CASSVGTAEAFF
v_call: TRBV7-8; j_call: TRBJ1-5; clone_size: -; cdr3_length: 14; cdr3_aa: CASSRRGGNQPQHF
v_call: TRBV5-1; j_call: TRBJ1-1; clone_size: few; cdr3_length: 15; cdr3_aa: CASSLDSLMNTEAFF
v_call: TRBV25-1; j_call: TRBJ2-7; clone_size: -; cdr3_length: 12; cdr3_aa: CASSNNFYEQYF
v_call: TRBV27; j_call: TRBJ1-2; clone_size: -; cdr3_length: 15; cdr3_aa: CASSLSPGSHHGYTF
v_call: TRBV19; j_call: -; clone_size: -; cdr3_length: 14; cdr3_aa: CASRDRGVSYEQYF
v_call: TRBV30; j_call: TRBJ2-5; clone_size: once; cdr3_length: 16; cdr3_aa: CAWNHRTGAVGETQYF
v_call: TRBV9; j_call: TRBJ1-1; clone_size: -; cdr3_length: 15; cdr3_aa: CASRGGTGGNTEAFF
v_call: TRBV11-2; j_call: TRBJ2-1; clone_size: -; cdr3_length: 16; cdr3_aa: CASSLGGLAAYNEQFF
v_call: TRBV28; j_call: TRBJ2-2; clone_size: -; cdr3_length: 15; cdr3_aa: CASSPRAGFAGELFF
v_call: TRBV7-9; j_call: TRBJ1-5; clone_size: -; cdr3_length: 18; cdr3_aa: CASSLVTGARDSNQPQHF
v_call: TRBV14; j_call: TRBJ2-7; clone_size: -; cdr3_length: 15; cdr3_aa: CASSQLRTGAYEQYF
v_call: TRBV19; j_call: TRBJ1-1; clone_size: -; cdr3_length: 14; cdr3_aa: CASSPGLQGSEAFF
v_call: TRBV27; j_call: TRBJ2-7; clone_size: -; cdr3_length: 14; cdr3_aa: CASSLVAGLYEQYF
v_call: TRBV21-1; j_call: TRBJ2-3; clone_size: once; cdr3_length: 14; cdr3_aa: CASSQRVSTDTQYF
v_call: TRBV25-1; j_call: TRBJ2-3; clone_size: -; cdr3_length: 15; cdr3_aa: CASSLGTSVSDTQYF
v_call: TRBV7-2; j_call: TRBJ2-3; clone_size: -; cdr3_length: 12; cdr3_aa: CASNKKTDTQYF
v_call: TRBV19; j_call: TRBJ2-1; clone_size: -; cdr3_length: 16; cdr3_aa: CASSIGPLGSYNEQFF